This T cell receptor (beta chain) was documented in a study of cytomegalovirus exposure and HLA in healthy donors. As concerns this clone: Its target is not known.

Findings of the study overall: A few CMV-associated chains proved CMV antigen-specific in vitro. Within the data, a cluster of highly shared sequence variants was likely a sequencing artifact.

The PCR used 60 Vbeta and 13 Jbeta primers. Produced via immunoSEQ multiplex PCR; TCRdb's table is partial and in-frame only. The data contain about 110,000 clones, around four fifths of them singletons. The sequence was collected from a woman aged 40 to 55 in good health and CMV-seropositive. Specimen: PBMCs.

The CDR3 reads CASSQRGYEQYF. The CDR3 DNA reads as TGTGCCAGCAGCCAACGGGGTTACGAGCAGTACTTC. This chain joins TRBV28 and TRBJ2-7; D is possibly TRBD2 (5 bases). Germline values: CDR1 MDHEN, CDR2 SYDVKM. There are 12 residues in the CDR3. V was cut by 6 bases and J by 4 bases, with 10 bases left in between. Full variable domain (missing parts from reference TRBV28 and TRBJ2-7): DVKVTQSSRYLVKRTGEKVFLECVQDMDHENMFWYRQDPGLGLRLIYFSYDVKMKEKGDIPEGYSVSREKKERFSLILESASTNQTSMYLCASSQRGYEQYFGPGTRLTVT.